This T cell receptor (beta chain) is from a study of T cells in tuberculosis. Whole-study context: Blood was taken before or within 7 days of anti-tuberculosis therapy.

The time point denotes: new active TB diagnosis, blood taken before or within 7 days of starting treatment. Produced via immunoSEQ multiplex PCR; TCRdb's table is partial and in-frame only. Here the sample spans about 40,000 clones, 94% being singletons. The clonotype was recovered from an adult with tuberculosis. The material sequenced was PBMCs, taken at tuberculosis diagnosis.

CDR3 loop: CASSARTGNEAFF. In DNA, the CDR3 is TGTGCCAGCAGCGCACGGACAGGGAATGAAGCTTTCTTT. V is TRBV11-3 and J is TRBJ1-1; TRBD1 aligns across 8 bases. Germline V gene data show CDR1 as SGHNT and CDR2 as YENEEA. The CDR3 consists of 13 residues. Losses at the gene ends were 5 bases for V and 7 bases for J; bases not matched to a gene: 6.